The clone carrying this T cell receptor beta chain has only a few counts. The PCR employed 60 Vbeta primers together with 13 Jbeta primers. This table comes from immunoSEQ multiplex PCR, and its TCRdb copy is limited to in-frame clones, with some not included. The sample has 110,000 or so clones, over 75% seen once. The record originates from a study of cytomegalovirus exposure and HLA in healthy donors. CDR3 size: 15 residues. V lost 2 bases and J lost 8, with 16 bases in between. Germline loops: CDR1 SNHLY, CDR2 FYNNEI. The sample consisted of PBMCs. This receptor was identified in a young woman in good health and CMV-seropositive. The gene calls are TRBV2 and TRBJ2-1; D is uncertain. In nucleotides, the CDR3 is TGTGCCAGCAGTGAAACTCTAGATAAAGTTGATGAGCAGTTCTTC. It yields the protein CASSETLDKVDEQFF.